The rows below give T cell receptor beta chains drawn from one sample of a study of neurological immune-mediated disorders. TCRdb used MiXCR to reprocess the 5' RACE reads, holding one entry per CDR3 protein. The sample yields 65,000 to 70,000 distinct CDR3 sequences, under 5% seen once. The sequencing sample was made of PBMCs. The origin of the receptors is a man between 45 and 60 years old with multiple sclerosis. CDR3s include the opening cysteine and the closing phenylalanine or tryptophan. The D gene is left open where the match is weak. Only part of the rows carry a size: once, few, many, or a class if the clone is expanded.

TRBJ1-1 many TRBD1 TRBV25-1 CASSEARTGGWDTEAFF TGTGCCAGCAGTGAAGCCCGGACAGGGGGCTGGGACACTGAAGCTTTCTTT
TRBJ1-2 many . TRBV5-1 CASSKRTPLSYGYTF TGCGCCAGCAGCAAACGGACCCCACTCTCCTATGGCTACACCTTC
TRBJ2-2 . . TRBV5-1 CASSLDVGTGELFF TGCGCCAGCAGCTTGGACGTTGGCACCGGGGAGCTGTTTTTT
TRBJ2-1 many TRBD2 TRBV10-3 CAIRASGGAGREQFF TGTGCCATCAGGGCTAGCGGGGGGGCGGGTCGCGAGCAGTTCTTC
TRBJ2-2 many . TRBV5-1 CASSLLGVGDTGELFF TGCGCCAGCAGCCTCCTTGGTGTTGGGGACACCGGGGAGCTGTTTTTT
TRBJ2-7 . . TRBV20-1 CSASPLGGLPREQYF TGCAGTGCTAGCCCCTTAGGGGGACTCCCTCGGGAGCAGTACTTC
TRBJ1-2 many TRBD1 TRBV12-3/TRBV12-4 CASSETTGGGYGYTF TGTGCCAGCAGTGAGACAACAGGGGGCGGCTATGGCTACACCTTC
TRBJ2-4 many . TRBV5-1 CASSVGRQNIQYF TGCGCCAGCAGCGTAGGCAGGCAAAACATTCAGTACTTC
TRBJ2-2 many . TRBV5-1 CASSLAASAGGELFF TGCGCCAGCAGCTTGGCGGCTAGCGCTGGAGGGGAGCTGTTTTTT
TRBJ2-2 many TRBD1 TRBV7-9 CASSPPLLTGAAGELFF TGTGCCAGCAGCCCCCCACTCTTGACAGGGGCGGCCGGGGAGCTGTTTTTT
TRBJ2-5 many TRBD2 TRBV20-1 CSARDVLAAKGTQYF TGCAGTGCTAGAGATGTGCTAGCGGCTAAGGGGACCCAGTACTTC
TRBJ2-1 few TRBD2 TRBV5-1 CASSLSTSGGPGNEQFF TGCGCCAGCAGCTTGTCGACTAGCGGGGGGCCGGGTAATGAGCAGTTCTTC
TRBJ2-3 many TRBD1 TRBV7-9 CASSTGTGNPGTDTQYF TGTGCCAGCAGCACCGGGACAGGGAATCCTGGCACAGATACGCAGTATTTT
TRBJ2-5 many . TRBV20-1 CSARGEIGQETQYF TGCAGTGCTAGAGGCGAGATTGGACAAGAGACCCAGTACTTC
TRBJ2-1 few TRBD2 TRBV7-6 CASSIRGGDNEQFF TGTGCCAGCAGTATTCGCGGGGGGGACAATGAGCAGTTCTTC
TRBJ2-3 . TRBD1 TRBV5-1 CASHGTGTDTQYF TGCGCCAGCCACGGGACAGGGACAGATACGCAGTATTTT
TRBJ1-4 many . TRBV7-9 CATKRSSGARREKLFF TGTGCCACCAAGAGGAGTAGCGGGGCTAGGCGGGAAAAACTGTTTTTT
TRBJ2-5 many TRBD2 TRBV11-2 CASSSGLAAVGETQYF TGTGCCAGCAGCTCGGGACTAGCGGCCGTTGGTGAGACCCAGTACTTC
TRBJ1-2 many . TRBV21-1 CASSKWSPGESGYTF TGTGCCAGCAGCAAATGGTCGCCGGGGGAAAGTGGCTACACCTTC
TRBJ1-6 many TRBD1 TRBV6-1 CASSEAWTGPSPLHF TGTGCCAGCAGTGAAGCATGGACAGGGCCCTCACCCCTCCACTTT
TRBJ2-1 many . TRBV3-1 CASSQVYEATLTHNEQFF TGTGCCAGCAGCCAAGTATATGAGGCAACGCTCACACACAATGAGCAGTTCTTC
TRBJ1-5 many TRBD1 TRBV20-1 CSARQGANQPQNF TGCAGTGCTAGACAGGGGGCGAATCAGCCCCAGAATTTT
TRBJ1-4 many . TRBV9 CASSVGNSAEKLFF TGTGCCAGCAGCGTAGGGAATTCGGCTGAAAAACTGTTTTTT
TRBJ2-6 few . TRBV7-9 CASSFWDLRANVLTF TGTGCCAGCAGTTTTTGGGACTTAAGGGCCAACGTCCTGACTTTC
TRBJ2-1 many TRBD2 TRBV7-7 CASSLGAGNEQFF TGTGCTAGCAGCTTAGGAGCGGGGAATGAGCAGTTCTTC
TRBJ2-3 . . TRBV14 CASSQVGSTDTQYF TGTGCCAGCAGCCAAGTGGGGAGCACAGATACGCAGTATTTT
TRBJ1-2 . TRBD1 TRBV7-9 CASSLAVGQGPYTF TGTGCCAGCAGCTTAGCGGTTGGACAGGGGCCCTACACCTTC
TRBJ1-4 many . TRBV12-3/TRBV12-4 CASTLSARLGKLFF TGTGCCAGCACCCTCTCGGCCCGGTTGGGAAAACTGTTTTTT
TRBJ2-7 many TRBD1 TRBV5-1 CASSFRTGQMTYEQYF TGCGCCAGCAGCTTCCGAACGGGACAGATGACCTACGAGCAGTACTTC
TRBJ2-3 many . TRBV5-1 CASSAGSLTDTQYF TGCGCCAGCAGCGCCGGGAGTCTTACAGATACGCAGTATTTT
TRBJ1-2 many TRBD1 TRBV6-5 CASTSGQGAIRGYTF TGTGCCAGCACCTCGGGACAGGGGGCGATTCGAGGCTACACCTTC
TRBJ2-3 many . TRBV6-6 CASILGGATDTQYF TGTGCCAGCATTTTAGGGGGGGCCACAGATACGCAGTATTTT
TRBJ2-6 many . TRBV7-9 CGGFGANVLTF TGTGGAGGGTTCGGGGCCAACGTCCTGACTTTC
TRBJ1-1 many TRBD1 TRBV4-1 CASSLDRGLDTEAFF TGCGCCAGCAGCCTGGACAGGGGGCTGGACACTGAAGCTTTCTTT
TRBJ2-1 many TRBD1 TRBV9 CASSAPGQGFDEQFF TGTGCCAGCAGCGCGCCGGGACAGGGTTTCGATGAGCAGTTCTTC
TRBJ1-6 many . TRBV7-2 CASSLTNSPLNF TGTGCCAGCAGCCTCACTAATTCACCCCTCAACTTT
TRBJ1-4 many . TRBV27 CASSPEPRTVATNEKLFF TGTGCCAGCAGTCCGGAACCCCGGACAGTTGCAACTAATGAAAAACTGTTTTTT
TRBJ1-5 many TRBD1 TRBV2 CASSETTGGWQPQNF TGTGCCAGCAGCGAGACGACAGGGGGATGGCAGCCCCAGAATTTT
TRBJ2-5 many TRBD2 TRBV29-1 CSVESRLAGDQETQYF TGCAGCGTTGAGAGTAGGCTAGCGGGGGACCAAGAGACCCAGTACTTC
TRBJ2-3 many . TRBV3-1 CASSQDWRGGRNTQYF TGTGCCAGCAGCCAAGATTGGAGGGGGGGCCGGAATACGCAGTATTTT